This TCR beta chain was retrieved from a study of CD8 T cells in Susac syndrome (dated by TCRdb to the late 2010s). Context from the whole study: The study used repertoire sequencing to test whether antigen drove CD8+ T cell activation and differentiation in Susac syndrome. CD8+ T cell repertoire clonality was compared between more than 9 healthy donors, approximately 14 Susac syndrome patients and around 16 multiple sclerosis patients. Points the paper makes about the study in general: The TCR sequencing and HLA analysis was acknowledged to have included a relatively small number of individuals.

Peripheral blood CD8+ and CD4+ T cells from healthy donors, Susac syndrome patients and multiple sclerosis patients were profiled using high-throughput TCR beta sequencing. Treatment-naive patients with stable or active relapsing-remitting disease fulfilling revised McDonald criteria were used as multiple sclerosis controls. Bulk CD8+ and CD4+ T cells were purified magnetically by negative isolation, whereas CD8+ TEMRA cells were enriched by FACS. Blood was drawn into EDTA tubes, processed within 24 hours, and PBMCs were isolated by density gradient centrifugation. PBMCs intended for TCR sequencing were cryopreserved in liquid nitrogen and were subsequently thawed in a 37 degrees C water bath. A purity of at least 90% was achieved for sorted or isolated CD4+, CD8+ and CD8+ TEMRA cells. The cysteine opens and the phenylalanine closes a CDR3 of 14 amino acids. The read is trimmed to its CDR3 DNA, 42 bases read in frame from base 1. Reading the germline V gene gives CDR1 LGHNA and CDR2 YNFKEQ. Ends trimmed: V by 4 bases, J by 4 bases; bases unmatched to a gene: 7.

A word on this clonotype: Its recognized antigen is unknown. Per-nucleotide qualities are absent, and no much larger clonotype sits a single base away.

RNA was extracted using the RNeasy kit, and about 0.45 to 1 microgram was reverse transcribed with random hexamers. The immunoSEQ multiplex PCR assay, covering 54 Vbeta and 13 Jbeta segments, was used to amplify TCR beta CDR3 regions. PCR amplification bias was corrected using a synthetic template baseline for primer optimization and computational correction. Per the original workflow: Reads were annotated to V, D and J genes per IMGT and analyzed with immunoSEQ Analyzer, keeping only productive sequences. Clonality was computed as one minus Shannon entropy normalized by log2 of the number of productive unique sequences. For each patient and control, public and private clones were evaluated among the 100 most prevalent clones. Clones were defined as Susac-specific if absent from the healthy and MS cohorts, from 1052 published viral clones and from other ImmuneACCESS disease sequences. TCRdb trimmed the raw reads at Q25, called clones with MiXCR and kept productive beta chains. Each entry is one CDR3 protein sequence, shown with its most common DNA and genes. TCRdb's processing, not the authors' own work, is the source of the V and J calls. The sample records under 200,000 distinct CDR3 sequences, approximately 95% of which are singletons. The top ten clonotypes cover 0.16% of the sample.

The sequencing input was CD8+ T cells from PBMCs. The sequence came from a human donor with multiple sclerosis. The chain was built from TRBV4-2 and TRBJ2-7; the central 7 bases match TRBD2. This receptor has the CDR3 CASSPYWGGYEQYF. The DNA reads as follows: TGTGCCAGCAGCCCTTACTGGGGGGGATACGAGCAGTACTTC.